These 12 T cell receptor beta chains were all obtained from the same sample, sequenced in a study of blood T cell repertoires in COVID-19 (dated by TCRdb to 2019 to 2021). The method was the immunoSEQ multiplex PCR assay. TCRdb holds this immuneACCESS table with in-frame rearrangements only. Some clones are missing; in checked studies, unresolved V genes explain under half, and the rest has no known cause. Counted in this sample were over 100,000 clones; around nine tenths of them appeared once. Approximately 5.6% of the sample is in the top ten clones. Source material: peripheral blood. The receptors shown here come from a human donor in a cohort sampled during active COVID-19.

CDR3 bases: TGTGCCAGCAGTTACCAGGGTCTAGCGGGCAATGAGCAGTTCTTC. This codes for CASSYQGLAGNEQFF. This rearrangement joins TRBV6-5 to TRBJ2-1, with 8 bases that match TRBD2. Germline trimming cut 2 bases from V and 6 bases from J; bases unmatched to any gene: 6. The length of the CDR3 is 15 residues. CDR1 and CDR2 from the germline V gene are MNHEY and SVGAGI.

This chain joins TRBV11-2 and TRBJ2-1; D unclear. CDR1 is SGHAT and CDR2 is FQNNGV in the germline V gene. Trimming removed 1 base at V and 5 bases at J, with 3 bases between. The CDR3 extends over 12 amino acids. CDR3 bases: TGTGCCAGCAGCTTAGCCGACAATGAGCAGTTCTTC. This codes for CASSLADNEQFF.

The chain recombines TRBV9 with TRBJ1-5; 8 bases are a match to TRBD1. CDR1 SGDLS and CDR2 YYNGEE come from the germline V gene. CDR3 length equals 14 residues. Trimming at V came to 3 bases and at J to 5 bases, leaving 4 bases not matched to a gene. Here the CDR3 reads CASSGGQGYQPQHF. The CDR3 DNA follows: TGTGCCAGCAGCGGAGGACAGGGCTATCAGCCCCAGCATTTT. The full variable domain, rest sourced from reference TRBV9 and TRBJ1-5, is DSGVTQTPKHLITATGQRVTLRCSPRSGDLSVYWYQQSLDQGLQFLIQYYNGEERAKGNILERFSAQQFPDLHSELNLSSLELGDSALYFCASSGGQGYQPQHFGDGTRLSIL.

The chain recombines TRBV27 with TRBJ2-1; 9 bases align to TRBD1. The junction had 5 bases not matched to a gene; V was cut back by 6 bases and J by 5 bases. The CDR3 has 14 amino acids. The germline V gene encodes CDR1 MNHEY and CDR2 SMNVEV (reference sequence). CDR3 coding DNA: TGTGCCAGCAGCTCCGGGACAGGGAACAATGAGCAGTTCTTC. It yields the protein CASSSGTGNNEQFF.

This rearrangement joins TRBV7-6 to TRBJ2-3, with 12 bases matching TRBD2. This CDR3 is 18 amino acids long. Looked up from germline, CDR1 is SGHVS and CDR2 is FNYEAQ. V trimming: 5 bases; J trimming: 2 bases; junction bases outside the gene matches: 11. The DNA for the CDR3 is TGTGCCAGCAGCAAAGGACTAGCGGGGAGGTGGCCCACAGATACGCAGTATTTT. It is translated as CASSKGLAGRWPTDTQYF.

J is TRBJ2-3 and V is TRBV9, with D hard to call. Germline CDR1 and CDR2: SGDLS and YYNGEE. The CDR3 contains 14 residues. Trimming removed 0 bases from V and 0 bases from J, with 5 bases in between. The DNA for the CDR3 is TGTGCCAGCAGCGTAGGCAGGAGCACAGATACGCAGTATTTT. It codes for CASSVGRSTDTQYF.

J is TRBJ2-7 and V is TRBV19; 8 nucleotides align to TRBD2. The CDR3 spans 15 residues. CDR1 LNHDA and CDR2 SQIVND come from the germline V gene (reference sequence). The ends lost 5 bases at V and 5 bases at J; junction bases unmatched: 11. The CDR3 spells CASSPRSGSSDEQYF. The CDR3 DNA reads as TGTGCCAGTAGTCCAAGAAGCGGGAGTAGCGACGAGCAGTACTTC.

The rearrangement joins TRBV7-9 to TRBJ1-2; D gene ambiguous. The CDR3 length is 13 residues. The ends were cut back, 7 bases at V and 4 bases at J, with 13 bases in the middle. Germline V gene data show CDR1 as SEHNR and CDR2 as FQNEAQ (reference sequence). Written as DNA, the CDR3 is TGTGCCAGCACCCAGAGGGTCGGCTATGGCTACACCTTC. Amino acids: CASTQRVGYGYTF.

The rearrangement links TRBV29-1 to TRBJ2-2, with D perhaps TRBD1 (6 bases). The V and J ends lost 4 bases and 6 bases respectively, with 18 bases between them. The CDR3 has 15 residues. In germline, CDR1 is SQVTM, CDR2 ANQGSEA. CDR3 sequence (DNA): TGCAGCGTTGTGGGGCAGGGGTTTGGGGCCGGGGAGCTGTTTTTT. The encoded protein is CSVVGQGFGAGELFF.

The rearrangement links TRBV28 to TRBJ2-1; TRBD2 aligns across 13 bases. Germline assignment: CDR1 MDHEN and CDR2 SYDVKM. J was trimmed by 3 bases and V by 6 bases; bases with no gene match: 5. The CDR3 runs 16 residues. CDR3 DNA sequence: TGTGCCAGCAGGCTTCGACTAGCGGGAGGCTACAATGAGCAGTTCTTC. Translating gives CASRLRLAGGYNEQFF. The whole variable domain, filled in from reference TRBV28 and TRBJ2-1, reads DVKVTQSSRYLVKRTGEKVFLECVQDMDHENMFWYRQDPGLGLRLIYFSYDVKMKEKGDIPEGYSVSREKKERFSLILESASTNQTSMYLCASRLRLAGGYNEQFFGPGTRLTVL.

This clone appeared a few times. The rearrangement uses TRBV15 and TRBJ1-5, with D perhaps TRBD1 (5 bases). The CDR3 is 12 amino acids. V lost 8 bases and J 8 bases, leaving 13 bases between the germline ends. From germline, CDR1 is LNHNV and CDR2 YYDKDF (reference sequence). The CDR3 loop is CATRGAREPQHF. CDR3 nucleotides: TGTGCCACCCGCGGGGCCCGTGAGCCCCAGCATTTT. Full variable domain (outside the CDR3, taken from reference TRBV15 and TRBJ1-5): DAMVIQNPRYQVTQFGKPVTLSCSQTLNHNVMYWYQQKSSQAPKLLFHYYDKDFNNEADTPDNFQSRRPNTSFCFLDIRSPGLGDTAMYLCATRGAREPQHFGDGTRLSIL.

The chain uses TRBV7-9 and TRBJ2-2; 7 nucleotides match TRBD1. Trimming took 1 base from V and 8 from J; bases not matched to a gene: 7. The CDR3 runs 15 residues. Germline CDR1 SEHNR, CDR2 FQNEAQ (reference sequence). The CDR3 loop is CASSLGPYRGGELFF. In DNA, the CDR3 is TGTGCCAGCAGCTTAGGACCTTACAGGGGAGGGGAGCTGTTTTTT.